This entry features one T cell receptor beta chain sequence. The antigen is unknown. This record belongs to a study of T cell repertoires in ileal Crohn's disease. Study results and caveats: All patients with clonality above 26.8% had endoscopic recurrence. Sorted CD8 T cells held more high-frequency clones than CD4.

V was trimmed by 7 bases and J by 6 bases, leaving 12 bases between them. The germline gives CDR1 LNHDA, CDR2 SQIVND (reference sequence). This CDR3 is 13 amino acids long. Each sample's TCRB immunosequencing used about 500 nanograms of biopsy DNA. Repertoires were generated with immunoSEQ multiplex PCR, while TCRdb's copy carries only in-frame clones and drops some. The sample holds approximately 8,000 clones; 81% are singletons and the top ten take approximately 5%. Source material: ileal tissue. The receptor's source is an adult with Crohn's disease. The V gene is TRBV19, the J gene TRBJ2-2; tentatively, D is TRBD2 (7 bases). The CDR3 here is CASTPRGPGELFF. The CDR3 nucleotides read TGTGCCAGTACCCCGCGGGGGCCCGGGGAGCTGTTTTTT.